This T cell receptor (beta chain) was identified in a study of cytomegalovirus exposure and HLA in healthy donors. CDR1 SGHVS and CDR2 FQNEAQ come from the germline V gene. This CDR3 has 17 residues. The V end lost 5 bases, the J end lost 4 bases, and 18 bases lay between the germline ends. This clone was detected once. Use of 60 Vbeta and 13 Jbeta primers characterized the PCR. Using immunoSEQ multiplex PCR, the repertoire was profiled, and TCRdb retains in-frame clones only, with some absent. The sample has approximately 110,000 clones; roughly 81% are singletons. The sample taken for sequencing was PBMCs. This rearrangement joins TRBV7-8 to TRBJ1-6; D is possibly TRBD1 (5 bases). This clonotype was sampled from a woman aged 25 to 39 in good health and CMV-seronegative. CDR3 amino acids: CASSDKAAGLYNSPLHF. The CDR3 nucleotides are TGTGCCAGCAGCGATAAGGCCGCGGGACTTTATAATTCACCCCTCCACTTT.